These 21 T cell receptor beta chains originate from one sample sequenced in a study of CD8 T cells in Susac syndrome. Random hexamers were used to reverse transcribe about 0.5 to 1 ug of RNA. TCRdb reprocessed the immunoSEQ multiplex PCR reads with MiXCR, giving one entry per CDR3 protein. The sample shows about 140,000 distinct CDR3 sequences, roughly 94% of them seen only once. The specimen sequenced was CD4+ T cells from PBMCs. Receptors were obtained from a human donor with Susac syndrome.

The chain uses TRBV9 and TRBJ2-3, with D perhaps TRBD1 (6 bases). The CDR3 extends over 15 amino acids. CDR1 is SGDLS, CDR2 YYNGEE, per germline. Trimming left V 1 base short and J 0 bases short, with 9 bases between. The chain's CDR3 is CASSVFTGSTDTQYF. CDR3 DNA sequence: TGTGCCAGCAGCGTATTTACAGGGAGCACAGATACGCAGTATTTT.

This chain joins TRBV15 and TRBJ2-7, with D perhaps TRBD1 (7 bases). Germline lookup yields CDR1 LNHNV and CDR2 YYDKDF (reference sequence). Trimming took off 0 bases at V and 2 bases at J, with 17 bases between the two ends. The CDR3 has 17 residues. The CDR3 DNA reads TGTGCCACCAGCAGAGACCGGGGGACAGCCGCCCCCTACGAGCAGTACTTC. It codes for CATSRDRGTAAPYEQYF.

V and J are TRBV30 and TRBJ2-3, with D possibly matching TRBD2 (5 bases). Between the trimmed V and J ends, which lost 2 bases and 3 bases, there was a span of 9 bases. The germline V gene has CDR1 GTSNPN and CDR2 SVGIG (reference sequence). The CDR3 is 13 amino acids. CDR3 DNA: TGTGCCTGGAGTACGGGGAAGACAGATACGCAGTATTTT. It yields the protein CAWSTGKTDTQYF.

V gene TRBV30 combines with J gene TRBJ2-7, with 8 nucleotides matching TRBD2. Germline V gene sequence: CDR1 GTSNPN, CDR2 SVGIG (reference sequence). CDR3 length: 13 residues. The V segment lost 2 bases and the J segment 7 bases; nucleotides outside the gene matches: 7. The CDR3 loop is CAWSPSGGGEQYF. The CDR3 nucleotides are TGTGCCTGGAGTCCCTCCGGCGGGGGGGAGCAGTACTTC.

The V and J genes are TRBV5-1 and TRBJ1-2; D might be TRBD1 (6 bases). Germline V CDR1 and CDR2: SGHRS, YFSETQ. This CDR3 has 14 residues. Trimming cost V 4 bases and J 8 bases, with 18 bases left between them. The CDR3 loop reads CASSPSDNRAGYTF. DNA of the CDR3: TGCGCCAGCAGCCCTAGCGATAACAGGGCGGGCTACACCTTC.

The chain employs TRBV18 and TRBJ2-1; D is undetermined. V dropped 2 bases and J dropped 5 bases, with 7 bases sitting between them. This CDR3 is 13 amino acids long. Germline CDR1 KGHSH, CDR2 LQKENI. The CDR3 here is CASSPSKDNEQFF. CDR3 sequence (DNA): TGTGCCAGCTCACCATCGAAGGACAATGAGCAGTTCTTC.

The CDR3: CSVLLPGQFGSYGYTF. As DNA, the CDR3 is TGCAGCGTCCTACTCCCCGGACAGTTCGGCTCGTATGGCTACACCTTC. The genes are TRBV29-1 and TRBJ1-2; a possible D gene is TRBD1 (6 bases). Trimming cost V 6 bases and J 5 bases, with 25 bases left between them. Germline-derived CDR1 and CDR2 are SQVTM and ANQGSEA. This CDR3 contains 16 residues. Complete variable domain (other parts from reference TRBV29-1 and TRBJ1-2): SAVISQKPSRDICQRGTSLTIQCQVDSQVTMMFWYRQQPGQSLTLIATANQGSEATYESGFVIDKFPISRPNLTFSTLTVSNMSPEDSSIYLCSVLLPGQFGSYGYTFGSGTRLTVV.

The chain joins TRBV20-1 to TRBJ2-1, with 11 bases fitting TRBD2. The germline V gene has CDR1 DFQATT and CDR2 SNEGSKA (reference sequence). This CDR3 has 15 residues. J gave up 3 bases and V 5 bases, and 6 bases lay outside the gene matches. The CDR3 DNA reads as TGCAGTGCTTTAACCGGGACTAGCGGCTACAATGAGCAGTTCTTC. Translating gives CSALTGTSGYNEQFF.

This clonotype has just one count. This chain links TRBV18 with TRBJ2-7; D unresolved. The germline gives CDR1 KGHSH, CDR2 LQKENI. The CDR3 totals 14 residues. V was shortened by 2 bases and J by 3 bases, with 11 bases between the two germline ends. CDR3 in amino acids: CASSPSQINYEQYF. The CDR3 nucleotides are TGTGCCAGCTCACCAAGCCAGATTAACTACGAGCAGTACTTC.

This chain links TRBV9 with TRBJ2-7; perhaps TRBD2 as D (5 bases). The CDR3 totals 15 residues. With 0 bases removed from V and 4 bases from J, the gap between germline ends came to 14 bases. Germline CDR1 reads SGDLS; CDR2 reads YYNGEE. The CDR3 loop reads CASSVDGWGEYEQYF. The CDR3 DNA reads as TGTGCCAGCAGCGTAGACGGGTGGGGAGAATACGAGCAGTACTTC.

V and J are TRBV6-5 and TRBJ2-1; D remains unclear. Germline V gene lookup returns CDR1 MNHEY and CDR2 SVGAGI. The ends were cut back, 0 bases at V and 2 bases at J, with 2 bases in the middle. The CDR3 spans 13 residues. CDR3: CASSYSPYNEQFF. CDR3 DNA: TGTGCCAGCAGTTACTCGCCCTACAATGAGCAGTTCTTC.

CDR3 nucleotides: TGTGCCTGGCGGCGGACCTCTAACTATGGCTACACCTTC. Protein: CAWRRTSNYGYTF. The chain carries TRBV30 and TRBJ1-2; D uncertain. CDR3 size: 13 residues. The germline CDR1 and CDR2 sequences are GTSNPN and SVGIG (reference sequence). The V gene lost 5 bases and the J gene lost 0 bases, with 10 bases spanning the gap.

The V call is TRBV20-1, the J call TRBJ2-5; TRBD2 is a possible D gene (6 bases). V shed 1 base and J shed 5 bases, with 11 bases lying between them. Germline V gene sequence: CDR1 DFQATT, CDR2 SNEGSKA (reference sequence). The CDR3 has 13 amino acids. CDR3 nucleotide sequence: TGCAGTGCTAGAGCCGGGGGAACTGAGACCCAGTACTTC. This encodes CSARAGGTETQYF.

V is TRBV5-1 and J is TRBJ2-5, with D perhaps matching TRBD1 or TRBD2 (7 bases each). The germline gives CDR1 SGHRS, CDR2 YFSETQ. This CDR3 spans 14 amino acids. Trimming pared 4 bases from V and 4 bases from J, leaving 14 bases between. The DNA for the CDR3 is TGCGCCAGCAGCCGAGACAGGGAGGGAGAGACCCAGTACTTC. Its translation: CASSRDREGETQYF.

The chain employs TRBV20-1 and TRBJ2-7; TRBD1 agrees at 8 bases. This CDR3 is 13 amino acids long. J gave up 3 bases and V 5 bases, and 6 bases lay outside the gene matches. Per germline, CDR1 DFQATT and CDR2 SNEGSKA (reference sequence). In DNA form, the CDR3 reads TGCAGTGCTGAGTATGGACAGGGCTACGAGCAGTACTTC. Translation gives CSAEYGQGYEQYF.

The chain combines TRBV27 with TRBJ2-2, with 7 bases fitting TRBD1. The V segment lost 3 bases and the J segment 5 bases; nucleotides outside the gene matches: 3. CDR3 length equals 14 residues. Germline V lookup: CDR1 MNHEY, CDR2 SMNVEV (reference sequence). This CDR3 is CASSFTGDTGELFF. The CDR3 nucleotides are TGTGCCAGCAGTTTCACAGGGGATACCGGGGAGCTGTTTTTT.

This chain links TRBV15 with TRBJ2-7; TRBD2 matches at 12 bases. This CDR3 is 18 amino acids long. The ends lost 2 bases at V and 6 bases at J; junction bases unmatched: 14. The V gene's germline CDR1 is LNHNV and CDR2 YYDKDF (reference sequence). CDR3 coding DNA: TGTGCCACCAGCAGAAACCTAGCGGGAGGGCCCGAGACGTCCGAGCAGTACTTC. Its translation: CATSRNLAGGPETSEQYF.

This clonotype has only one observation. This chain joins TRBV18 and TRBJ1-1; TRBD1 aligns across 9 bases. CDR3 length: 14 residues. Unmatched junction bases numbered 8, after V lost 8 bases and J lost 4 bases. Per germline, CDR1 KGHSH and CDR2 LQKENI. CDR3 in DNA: TGTGCCAGCACACGTACAGGGGGCGGCACTGAAGCTTTCTTT. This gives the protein CASTRTGGGTEAFF.

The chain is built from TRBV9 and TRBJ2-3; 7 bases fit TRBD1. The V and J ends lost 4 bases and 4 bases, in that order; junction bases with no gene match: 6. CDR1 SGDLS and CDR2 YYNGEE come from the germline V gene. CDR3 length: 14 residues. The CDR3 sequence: CASSRPGQPDTQYF. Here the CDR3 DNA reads TGTGCCAGCAGCAGACCGGGACAGCCAGATACGCAGTATTTT.

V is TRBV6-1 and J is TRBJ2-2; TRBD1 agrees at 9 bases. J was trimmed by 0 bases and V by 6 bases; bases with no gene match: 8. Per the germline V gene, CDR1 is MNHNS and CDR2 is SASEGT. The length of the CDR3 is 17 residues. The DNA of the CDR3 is TGTGCCAGCAGCCTAGGGCGGACAGGGGCGAACACCGGGGAGCTGTTTTTT. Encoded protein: CASSLGRTGANTGELFF.

The CDR3 region has the DNA TGTGCCAGCTCACCAGGACAGGGGGCCGGAACTGAAGCTTTCTTT. This translates into CASSPGQGAGTEAFF. The gene calls are TRBV18 and TRBJ1-1, with 11 bases that match TRBD1. The ends lost 2 bases at V and 5 bases at J; junction bases unmatched: 4. The CDR3 spans 15 residues. Germline loops: CDR1 KGHSH, CDR2 LQKENI.